This T cell receptor beta chain is from a study of cytomegalovirus exposure and HLA in healthy donors. This clone was detected a few times. V trimming: 4 bases; J trimming: 6 bases; junction bases outside the gene matches: 5. The CDR3 loop spans 16 amino acids. The germline V gene encodes CDR1 SGHNT and CDR2 YYREEE (reference sequence). The PCR used 60 Vbeta and 13 Jbeta primers. The table came from immunoSEQ multiplex PCR; TCRdb's copy has only in-frame clones and leaves some out. The sample holds 100,000 to 150,000 clones, over 15% seen once. The source material was PBMCs. The TCR sequence derives from a woman aged 18-29 years in good health and CMV-seronegative. The chain uses TRBV5-4 and TRBJ2-3, with 16 bases lining up with TRBD2. DNA of the CDR3: TGTGCCAGCAGCGATGGGACTAGCGGGAGGGCGGATACGCAGTATTTT. This gives the protein CASSDGTSGRADTQYF.